Below are 22 T cell receptor beta chains sequenced from a single sample in a study of blood T cell repertoires in COVID-19. Sequencing was performed with immunoSEQ multiplex PCR; in TCRdb, only in-frame clones are kept and a portion is missing. The table includes hundreds of thousands of clones, approximately 84% detected once. Sample: peripheral blood. These receptor sequences come from a woman aged 80 or older with acute or convalescent COVID-19.

The chain links TRBV18 to TRBJ2-5; weak D call: TRBD1 (6 bases). Trimming removed 5 bases at V and 2 bases at J, with 9 bases between. Per germline, CDR1 KGHSH and CDR2 LQKENI. The CDR3 is made up of 13 amino acids. CDR3 sequence: CASSTDSQETQYF. Here the CDR3 DNA reads TGTGCCAGCTCAACGGACAGTCAAGAGACCCAGTACTTC.

J is TRBJ1-2 and V is TRBV5-6; 9 bases map to TRBD1. V lost 4 bases, J lost 2 bases, and 3 bases stayed unmatched. CDR1 and CDR2 from the germline V gene are SGHDT and YYEEEE. This CDR3 contains 14 residues. The CDR3 loop is CASSRDRDNYGYTF. The CDR3 DNA sequence: TGTGCCAGCAGCCGGGACAGGGACAACTATGGCTACACCTTC.

This chain links TRBV18 with TRBJ2-1, with 8 positions matching TRBD2. With 0 bases clipped from V and 7 bases from J, the junction kept 11 bases outside the gene matches. This CDR3 comprises 17 residues. Germline V gives CDR1 KGHSH, CDR2 LQKENI. This CDR3 reads CASSPPSSGWRVNEQFF. As DNA, the CDR3 is TGTGCCAGCTCACCACCTTCTAGCGGGTGGAGGGTGAATGAGCAGTTCTTC.

This clone occurred once. This rearrangement joins TRBV7-9 to TRBJ1-2, with a weak D call TRBD1 (6 bases). Trimming cost V 3 bases and J 2 bases, with 10 bases left between them. Germline V gene lookup returns CDR1 SEHNR and CDR2 FQNEAQ (reference sequence). CDR3 size: 14 residues. DNA for the CDR3: TGTGCCAGCAGCTTTTCGGGGACAAACTATGGCTACACCTTC. Protein: CASSFSGTNYGYTF.

This clone appeared a few times. This chain links TRBV5-5 with TRBJ1-1, with unresolved D. Germline V CDR1 and CDR2: SGHKS, YYEKEE (reference sequence). The CDR3 has 13 residues. The V end was cut by 2 bases, the J end by 4 bases, with 9 bases between. The CDR3 DNA reads as TGTGCCAGCAGCTTTAGCAGCCTCACTGAAGCTTTCTTT. Its protein is CASSFSSLTEAFF.

This chain connects TRBV18 to TRBJ2-7; 7 bases fit TRBD2. Germline trimming cut 3 bases from V and 6 bases from J; bases unmatched to any gene: 8. Germline V gives CDR1 KGHSH, CDR2 LQKENI. The CDR3 sequence is 14 residues long. CDR3 bases: TGTGCCAGCTCACCCACAACCGGGACTACCGAGCAGTACTTC. Translating it yields CASSPTTGTTEQYF. Full variable domain (missing parts from reference TRBV18 and TRBJ2-7): NAGVMQNPRHLVRRRGQEARLRCSPMKGHSHVYWYRQLPEEGLKFMVYLQKENIIDESGMPKERFSAEFPKEGPSILRIQQVVRGDSAAYFCASSPTTGTTEQYFGPGTRLTVT.

The chain employs TRBV7-9 and TRBJ1-5; D is undetermined. Between the trimmed V and J ends, which lost 0 bases and 4 bases, there was a span of 4 bases. Germline V lookup: CDR1 SEHNR, CDR2 FQNEAQ (reference sequence). The CDR3 is 13 residues long. The CDR3 loop is CASSLARNQPQHF. Written as DNA, the CDR3 is TGTGCCAGCAGCTTAGCGAGGAATCAGCCCCAGCATTTT.

The V gene is TRBV7-3, the J gene TRBJ2-1, with 9 bases fitting TRBD2. The CDR3 spans 15 residues. With 3 bases clipped from V and 5 bases from J, the junction kept 5 bases outside the gene matches. Germline loops: CDR1 SGHTA, CDR2 FQGTGA. The CDR3 DNA sequence: TGTGCCAGCAGCTTTAGCGGGAGCAAAAACAATGAGCAGTTCTTC. Residues: CASSFSGSKNNEQFF.

Ten or more counts support this clone. The genes are TRBV4-2 and TRBJ1-2; possible D gene TRBD1, 5 bases. The germline gives CDR1 LGHNA, CDR2 YNFKEQ. The CDR3 runs 13 residues. V was shortened by 1 base and J by 8 bases, with 11 bases between the two germline ends. The CDR3 spells CASSQGGVGGYTF. In DNA form, the CDR3 reads TGTGCCAGCAGCCAAGGGGGGGTTGGAGGCTACACCTTC.

The gene calls are TRBV5-1 and TRBJ2-1; 8 bases map to TRBD2. The ends lost 0 bases at V and 4 bases at J; junction bases unmatched: 9. CDR3 length equals 17 residues. Germline loops: CDR1 SGHRS, CDR2 YFSETQ. The CDR3 sequence is CASSLVSGTRAYNEQFF. CDR3 nucleotides: TGCGCCAGCAGCTTGGTTAGCGGGACCAGGGCGTACAATGAGCAGTTCTTC.

This clone was recorded only once. The DNA of the CDR3 is TGTGCCAGCAGCTTGGGAGGGTCCTATGGCTACACCTTC. Its translation: CASSLGGSYGYTF. The chain carries TRBV5-4 and TRBJ1-2, with D unresolved. Germline CDR1 and CDR2: SGHNT and YYREEE (reference sequence). Trimming took 0 bases from V and 4 from J, leaving 7 bases between them. The CDR3 contains 13 residues.

The chain has TRBV7-2 and TRBJ2-7, with D unresolved. Germline V gives CDR1 SGHTA, CDR2 FQGNSA. Trimming pared 1 base from V and 1 base from J, leaving 8 bases between. This CDR3 contains 14 residues. The CDR3, as DNA: TGTGCCAGCAGCTTAGGTCACGGTTCCTACGAGCAGTACTTC. The encoded protein is CASSLGHGSYEQYF.

This chain connects TRBV20-1 to TRBJ2-2; D remains ambiguous. V dropped 3 bases and J dropped 5 bases, with 13 bases sitting between them. The germline V gene has CDR1 DFQATT and CDR2 SNEGSKA (reference sequence). This CDR3 has 14 residues. CDR3 sequence reads: CSASSSSETGELFF. As DNA, the CDR3 is TGCAGTGCTAGTTCCAGCAGCGAGACCGGGGAGCTGTTTTTT.

This sequence joins TRBV7-2 and TRBJ2-7; 11 positions agree with TRBD2. The V and J ends lost 4 bases and 4 bases, in that order; junction bases with no gene match: 6. The CDR3 is made up of 15 amino acids. Germline V gene sequence: CDR1 SGHTA, CDR2 FQGNSA. CDR3 sequence: CASSSSGRMTYEQYF. Here the CDR3 DNA reads TGTGCCAGCAGCTCTAGCGGGAGGATGACTTACGAGCAGTACTTC.

The chain employs TRBV5-1 and TRBJ2-2, with a possible D match to TRBD1 (6 bases). CDR3 size: 15 residues. Germline V CDR1 and CDR2: SGHRS, YFSETQ. V dropped 0 bases and J dropped 5 bases, with 11 bases sitting between them. CDR3 in DNA: TGCGCCAGCAGCTTGGGAGACAGGCGAACCGGGGAGCTGTTTTTT. It encodes CASSLGDRRTGELFF.

The chain joins TRBV7-2 to TRBJ2-7; 7 bases fit TRBD1. The germline V gene encodes CDR1 SGHTA and CDR2 FQGNSA. The CDR3 sequence is 15 residues long. Unmatched junction bases numbered 4, after V lost 0 bases and J lost 2 bases. The CDR3 is CASSLARTGPYEQYF. The DNA of the CDR3 is TGTGCCAGCAGCTTAGCCCGGACAGGCCCCTACGAGCAGTACTTC.

The chain carries TRBV29-1 and TRBJ1-2, with 9 positions matching TRBD1. CDR3 length: 13 amino acids. Trimming removed 3 bases from V and 6 bases from J; junction bases left unmatched: 5. Germline V lookup: CDR1 SQVTM, CDR2 ANQGSEA. CDR3 sequence reads: CSVEDRGSNGYTF. In DNA, the CDR3 is TGCAGCGTTGAGGACAGGGGTTCTAATGGCTACACCTTC.

This clone has only a few counts. The chain employs TRBV28 and TRBJ1-1; D perhaps matches TRBD1 (6 bases). The V and J ends lost 4 bases and 8 bases respectively, with 11 bases between them. Germline V gives CDR1 MDHEN, CDR2 SYDVKM. The CDR3 extends over 12 amino acids. The CDR3 sequence is CASSWGGREAFF. CDR3 DNA: TGTGCCAGCAGTTGGGGGGGCAGGGAAGCTTTCTTT. The full variable domain, rest sourced from reference TRBV28 and TRBJ1-1, is DVKVTQSSRYLVKRTGEKVFLECVQDMDHENMFWYRQDPGLGLRLIYFSYDVKMKEKGDIPEGYSVSREKKERFSLILESASTNQTSMYLCASSWGGREAFFGQGTRLTVV.

The DNA of the CDR3 is TGTGCCAGCAGCTTGCTGAGCAGGGTCTACGAGCAGTACTTC. Translated, it gives CASSLLSRVYEQYF. V is TRBV5-8 and J is TRBJ2-7; D possibly corresponds to TRBD1 (5 bases). The germline gives CDR1 SGHTS, CDR2 YDEGEE. There are 14 residues in the CDR3. The V and J ends lost 1 base and 3 bases respectively, with 11 bases between them.

The chain couples TRBV4-3 to TRBJ2-1, with 7 bases that match TRBD2. The junction had 5 bases not matched to a gene; V was cut back by 1 base and J by 5 bases. The CDR3 is 15 residues long. Germline V gene data show CDR1 as LGHNA and CDR2 as YSLEER. The CDR3, as DNA: TGCGCCAGCAGCCAAGGGGGCGGGGGTGACAATGAGCAGTTCTTC. It specifies CASSQGGGGDNEQFF.

This sequence joins TRBV6-5 and TRBJ2-7, with 9 bases that match TRBD1. Per the germline V gene, CDR1 is MNHEY and CDR2 is SVGAGI. The CDR3 totals 14 residues. The V segment lost 6 bases and the J segment 2 bases; nucleotides outside the gene matches: 5. The CDR3 DNA reads TGTGCCAGCAGCACCGGGACAGGGACCTACGAGCAGTACTTC. This codes for CASSTGTGTYEQYF.

This clone has a count of ten or more. V is TRBV9 and J is TRBJ1-3, with D perhaps TRBD1 (5 bases). V was cut by 5 bases and J by 0 bases, with 18 bases left in between. The CDR3 runs 17 residues. Germline V gives CDR1 SGDLS, CDR2 YYNGEE. In nucleotides, the CDR3 is TGTGCCAGCAGTGGAAATTACAGGAGCCGCTCTGGAAACACCATATATTTT. It specifies CASSGNYRSRSGNTIYF.